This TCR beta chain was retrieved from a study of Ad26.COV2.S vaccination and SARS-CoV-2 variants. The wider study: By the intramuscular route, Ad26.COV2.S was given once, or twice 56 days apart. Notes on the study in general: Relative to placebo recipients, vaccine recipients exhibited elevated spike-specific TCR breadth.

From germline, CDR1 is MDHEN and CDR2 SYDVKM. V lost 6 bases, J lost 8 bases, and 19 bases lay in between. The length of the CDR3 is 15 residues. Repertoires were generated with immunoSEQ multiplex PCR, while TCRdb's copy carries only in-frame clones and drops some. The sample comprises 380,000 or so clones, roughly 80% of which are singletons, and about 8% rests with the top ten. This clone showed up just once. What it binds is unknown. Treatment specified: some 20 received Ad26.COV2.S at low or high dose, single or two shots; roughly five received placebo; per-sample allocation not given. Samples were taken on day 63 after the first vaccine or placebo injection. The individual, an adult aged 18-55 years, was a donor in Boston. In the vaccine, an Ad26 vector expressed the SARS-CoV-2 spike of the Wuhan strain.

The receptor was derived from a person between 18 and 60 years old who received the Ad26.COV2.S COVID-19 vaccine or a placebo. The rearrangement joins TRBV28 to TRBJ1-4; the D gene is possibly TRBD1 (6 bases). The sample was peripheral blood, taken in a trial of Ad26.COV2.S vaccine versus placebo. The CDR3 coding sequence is TGTGCCAGCAGGGCCAGGACAGCCCGAGGAGAAAAACTGTTTTTT. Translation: CASRARTARGEKLFF.